This TCR beta chain was captured by sequencing in a study of hypomethylating agent response in myelodysplastic syndrome. Study-level information: Hypomethylating treatment was azacitidine in most of the 11, decitabine in 3 of 11.

No T-cell subset sorting was done; bone marrow was analyzed in bulk. The CDR3 totals 16 residues. Trimming took off 2 bases at V and 3 bases at J, with 16 bases between the two ends. Germline loops: CDR1 MNHNY, CDR2 SVGAGI (reference sequence). The protocol was immunoSEQ multiplex PCR, while the TCRdb copy is restricted to in-frame clones and leaves out a portion. The repertoire holds about 5,400 clones, with about nine tenths as singletons. General study findings and limits: After treatment, novel clonotypes emerged more in responders, contracted ones more in non-responders.

Notes on this clone: Its antigen is unidentified.

V and J are TRBV6-6 and TRBJ1-2; D ambiguous. The material sequenced was bone marrow, taken before or after starting hypomethylating agent treatment for myelodysplastic syndrome (not recorded which). The source is a human donor with myelodysplastic syndrome. CDR3 residues: CASSYPEGPQDYGYTF. CDR3 DNA: TGTGCCAGCAGTTACCCGGAGGGCCCACAAGACTATGGCTACACCTTC.